The 22 T cell receptor beta chains given below trace back to one sample, sequenced in a study of blood T cells in healthy people across ages. Primed by a sample-barcoded 5' primer and a J-beta primer mix, a second PCR proceeded for roughly 6 to 12 cycles. One entry per CDR3 protein, called by TCRdb with MiXCR from the 5' RACE reads. This table holds around 650,000 distinct CDR3 sequences, 35% to 50% found once. Sequencing was done on a sample of blood. These receptors were obtained from a man older than 75 in good health.

This clonotype has more than one count but fewer than ten. The chain carries TRBV5-5 and TRBJ2-5; 8 nucleotides match TRBD1. After removal of 0 bases from V and 5 bases from J, the junction contained 9 bases not matched to a gene. The CDR3 loop spans 16 amino acids. Germline V lookup: CDR1 SGHKS, CDR2 YYEKEE (reference sequence). The CDR3 DNA reads TGTGCCAGCAGCTTGGTCCCCACAGGGGGTTCGGAGACCCAGTACTTC. Its translation: CASSLVPTGGSETQYF.

At least ten counts were recorded for this clonotype. The J gene is TRBJ2-2, the V gene TRBV4-1, with D hard to call. The germline V gene encodes CDR1 MGHRA and CDR2 YSYEKL. CDR3 length: 17 amino acids. V gave up 1 base and J gave up 0 bases, with 12 bases separating them. CDR3 sequence (DNA): TGCGCCAGCAGCCAAGGGGTCGGCTACACGAACACCGGGGAGCTGTTTTTT. Translation: CASSQGVGYTNTGELFF.

The chain combines TRBV7-2 with TRBJ2-4, with 10 positions matching TRBD2. CDR3 size: 17 residues. In germline, CDR1 is SGHTA, CDR2 FQGNSA. V was clipped by 0 bases and J by 13 bases; unmatched bases: 15. CDR3 sequence: CASSLAAGSGRGCGQYF. CDR3 bases: TGTGCCAGCAGCTTAGCGGCGGGAAGCGGGAGGGGGTGCGGGCAGTACTTC.

This clonotype has only one observation. This clone may be a read error of a much larger clone one base away. V and J are TRBV12-3 or TRBV12-4 and TRBJ2-5; 9 bases map to TRBD2. The V and J ends lost 4 bases and 2 bases, in that order; junction bases with no gene match: 11. CDR3 size: 17 residues. As DNA, the CDR3 is TGTGCCAGCAGTTCTAGCGGGATGGCCGGGGGGCAAGAGACCCAGTACTTC. This encodes CASSSSGMAGGQETQYF.

The chain joins TRBV5-1 to TRBJ2-1; TRBD1 matches at 8 bases. CDR1 and CDR2 (germline): SGHRS, YFSETQ. The CDR3 is made up of 16 amino acids. With 5 bases clipped from V and 4 bases from J, the junction kept 11 bases outside the gene matches. CDR3 sequence reads: CASSLPRTGSYNEQFF. CDR3 in DNA: TGCGCCAGCAGTTTACCCCGGACAGGGAGTTACAATGAGCAGTTCTTC.

This chain connects TRBV6-2 or TRBV6-3 to TRBJ2-3; D unclear. The CDR3 loop spans 14 amino acids. V lost 7 bases and J 3 bases, leaving 14 bases between the germline ends. Germline CDR1 reads MNHEY; CDR2 reads SVGEGT. This CDR3 reads CASTKIFLTDTQYF. The CDR3 nucleotides read TGTGCCAGCACCAAAATTTTCCTGACAGATACGCAGTATTTT.

The genes are TRBV28 and TRBJ2-7; 10 positions agree with TRBD2. Germline values: CDR1 MDHEN, CDR2 SYDVKM. CDR3 length equals 17 residues. Trimming at V came to 7 bases and at J to 3 bases, leaving 15 bases not matched to a gene. The CDR3 nucleotides are TGTGCCAGCACCCCGAGGCCTAGCGGGAGTGGGGACTACGAGCAGTACTTC. Its translation: CASTPRPSGSGDYEQYF.

This sequence joins TRBV5-4 and TRBJ2-5; possible D gene TRBD2, 7 bases. This CDR3 has 15 residues. Germline V CDR1 and CDR2: SGHNT, YYREEE (reference sequence). Trimming left V 1 base short and J 5 bases short, with 15 bases between. CDR3: CASSLRGGQSETQYF. CDR3 nucleotide sequence: TGTGCCAGCAGCTTGAGGGGGGGCCAGTCGGAGACCCAGTACTTC.

This chain connects TRBV28 to TRBJ2-5; D perhaps matches TRBD1 (6 bases). The DNA end lines up better with TRBJ2-7; the J call may be wrong. This CDR3 comprises 13 residues. Germline V gene data show CDR1 as MDHEN and CDR2 as SYDVKM. The CDR3 sequence: CATRVTGNYEQYF. In DNA, the CDR3 is TGTGCCACCAGAGTGACAGGAAACTACGAGCAGTACTTC.

This rearrangement joins TRBV6-5 to TRBJ2-1, with 9 bases fitting TRBD1. With 6 bases clipped from V and 12 bases from J, the junction kept 6 bases outside the gene matches. This CDR3 is built from 12 residues. CDR1 is MNHEY, CDR2 SVGAGI, per germline. The CDR3 region is CASSPGQGRQFF. As DNA, the CDR3 is TGTGCCAGCAGCCCGGGACAGGGAAGGCAGTTCTTC.

A note on this clonotype: It may be a read error: a sequence one base away is much more abundant. J is TRBJ2-5 and V is TRBV29-1, with unresolved D. The J call could be wrong; TRBJ2-1 is a better fit for the DNA end. CDR3 length equals 13 residues. Germline loops: CDR1 SQVTM, CDR2 ANQGSEA. The CDR3 nucleotides read TGCAGCGGGTTGAGGTTGAACCAAGAGACCCAGTTCTTC. Its protein product is CSGLRLNQETQFF.

The chain uses TRBV18 and TRBJ2-7; possible D gene TRBD1, 6 bases. Germline-derived CDR1 and CDR2 are KGHSH and LQKENI. Trimming removed 3 bases from V and 3 bases from J, with 15 bases in between. This CDR3 is 15 amino acids long. Here the CDR3 DNA reads TGTGCCAGCTCACCTTTAGACGGACAGTTCTACGAGCAGTACTTC. This codes for CASSPLDGQFYEQYF.

The rearrangement links TRBV7-2 to TRBJ2-4; D might be TRBD1 or TRBD2, each matching 5 bases. V was pared by 2 bases and J by 15 bases, with 17 bases between. The CDR3 runs to 13 residues. Germline CDR1 reads SGHTA; CDR2 reads FQGNSA. CDR3 in DNA: TGTGCCAGCAGCTTATCCGGGGCCGAGACCCGGTACTTC. Its protein product is CASSLSGAETRYF.

V and J are TRBV6-1 and TRBJ2-5; 10 nucleotides align to TRBD2. The germline CDR1 and CDR2 sequences are MNHNS and SASEGT. The length of the CDR3 is 15 residues. The junction had 11 bases not matched to a gene; V was cut back by 2 bases and J by 11 bases. The DNA of the CDR3 is TGTGCCAGCAGTGAAAGGGTAGCGGGAGGATATGAGCAGTACTTC. Translated, it gives CASSERVAGGYEQYF.

The chain employs TRBV4-3 and TRBJ2-7; no definite D call. Trimming removed 0 bases at V and 7 bases at J, with 19 bases between. The CDR3 runs 16 residues. Germline assignment: CDR1 LGHNA and CDR2 YSLEER. The CDR3 sequence: CASSQDLAGSRLEQYF. The CDR3 DNA reads as TGCGCCAGCAGCCAAGATCTCGCAGGCAGTCGGCTGGAGCAGTACTTC.

The chain uses TRBV6-1 and TRBJ2-1, with no clear D. V was trimmed by 5 bases and J by 9 bases, leaving 11 bases between them. In germline, CDR1 is MNHNS, CDR2 SASEGT. There are 12 residues in the CDR3. The CDR3 nucleotides are TGTGCCAGCAGTCCGACGGTGGGTGAGCAGTTCTTC. It encodes CASSPTVGEQFF.

This chain connects TRBV27 to TRBJ2-7; 9 bases are shared with TRBD2. The CDR3 has 20 residues. In germline, CDR1 is MNHEY, CDR2 SMNVEV (reference sequence). Losses at the gene ends were 6 bases for V and 5 bases for J; bases not matched to a gene: 26. CDR3 residues: CASSQRAGQGSLAGWDEQYF. Here the CDR3 DNA reads TGTGCCAGCAGCCAAAGGGCGGGGCAGGGGAGCCTAGCGGGATGGGACGAGCAGTACTTC.

The chain recombines TRBV15 with TRBJ2-3; 9 bases fit TRBD2. This CDR3 is built from 17 residues. The germline V gene encodes CDR1 LNHNV and CDR2 YYDKDF (reference sequence). V was clipped by 9 bases and J by 0 bases; unmatched bases: 13. CDR3: CATFDPGLASSTDTQYF. The CDR3 DNA reads as TGTGCCACTTTCGATCCGGGACTAGCTAGTAGCACAGATACGCAGTATTTT.

The chain is built from TRBV4-2 and TRBJ1-1, with D possibly matching TRBD1 (6 bases). CDR1 and CDR2 from the germline V gene are LGHNA and YNFKEQ. The CDR3 is 17 amino acids. V dropped 3 bases and J dropped 0 bases, with 17 bases sitting between them. The CDR3 bases are TGTGCCAGCAGCCAGGTTGCGGTGGACAGCATGAACACTGAAGCTTTCTTT. Translated: CASSQVAVDSMNTEAFF.

This clonotype turned up a few times. J is TRBJ2-1 and V is TRBV6-2 or TRBV6-3; tentatively, D is TRBD2 (5 bases). Per germline, CDR1 MNHEY and CDR2 SVGEGT. This CDR3 spans 13 amino acids. The ends were cut back, 7 bases at V and 10 bases at J, with 17 bases in the middle. In DNA, the CDR3 is TGTGCCAGCACAAGCGAGGGCCCCCGCGAGCAGTTCTTC. Its protein is CASTSEGPREQFF.

This clonotype came up a few times. The CDR3 DNA sequence: TGCAGTGCCCCAGCAGGACTCGGACTAGCGTGGGATGAGCAGTTCTTC. Translating gives CSAPAGLGLAWDEQFF. The chain carries TRBV20-1 and TRBJ2-1; 9 nucleotides agree with TRBD2. CDR1 DFQATT and CDR2 SNEGSKA come from the germline V gene (reference sequence). Trimming at V came to 6 bases and at J to 8 bases, leaving 17 bases not matched to a gene. This CDR3 comprises 16 residues.

The chain has TRBV3-1 and TRBJ1-6; D is uncertain. Germline V gene sequence: CDR1 LGHDT, CDR2 YNNKEL (reference sequence). This CDR3 spans 14 amino acids. V shed 0 bases and J shed 6 bases, with 6 bases lying between them. CDR3 sequence: CASSQDKINSPLHF. CDR3 bases: TGTGCCAGCAGCCAAGATAAGATTAATTCACCCCTCCACTTT.